This TCR beta chain was retrieved from a study of blood T cells in healthy people across ages. About the research overall: Capture via template switching afforded approximately one barcoded beta molecule per two T cells. The study's findings and limits: A strong correlation was found between TCR beta diversity and the percentage of naive T cells.

PCR was performed a second time for about 6 to 11 cycles using a sample-barcoded 5' primer and a J-beta primer mix. TCRdb used MiXCR to reprocess the 5' RACE reads, holding one entry per CDR3 protein. The profile shows around 1,600,000 distinct CDR3 sequences, approximately 42% of them singletons. In terms of origin and age, donors were healthy Caucasian individuals from Russia aged roughly 6 to 95. Per the germline V gene, CDR1 is MGHRA and CDR2 is YSYEKL. The CDR3 length is 13 residues. In its sample, this clonotype was seen many times. The antigen is undetermined. One junction end does not reproduce the germline sequence, and a read error may be involved.

The V gene is TRBV4-1, the J gene TRBJ2-5; tentatively, D is TRBD1 (7 bases). The receptor was isolated from a woman aged 18-29 years in good health. Material: blood. The CDR3 is CASSQGGQETQYF. As DNA, the CDR3 is TGTGCCAGCAGTCAGGGGGGACAAGAGACCCAGTACTTC.